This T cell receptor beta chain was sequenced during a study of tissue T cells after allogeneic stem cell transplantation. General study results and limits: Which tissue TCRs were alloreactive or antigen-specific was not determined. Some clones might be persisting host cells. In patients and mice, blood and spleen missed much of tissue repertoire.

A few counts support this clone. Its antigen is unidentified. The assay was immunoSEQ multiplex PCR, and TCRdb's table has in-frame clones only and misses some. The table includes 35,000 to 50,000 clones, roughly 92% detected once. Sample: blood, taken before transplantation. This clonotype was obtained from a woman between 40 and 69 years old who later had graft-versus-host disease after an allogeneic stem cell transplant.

CDR3 sequence: CASSTLAGVYEQYF. CDR3 DNA sequence: TGTGCCAGCAGCACACTAGCGGGAGTTTACGAGCAGTACTTC. J is TRBJ2-7 and V is TRBV27, with TRBD2 identical over 11 bases. Per the germline V gene, CDR1 is MNHEY and CDR2 is SMNVEV (reference sequence). The CDR3 is 14 residues long. Trimming at V came to 6 bases and at J to 4 bases, leaving 5 bases not matched to a gene.